One TCR beta chain is described in this entry. This clonotype was picked up many times. What antigen it recognizes has not been identified. Per-base qualities were not stored, and no clone one base away is much larger. From a lookup of the germline V gene, CDR1 and CDR2 are MDHEN and SYDVKM. CDR3 length: 13 amino acids, cysteine to phenylalanine. CDR3 DNA is the only sequence kept; it has 39 bases, read in frame from the first base. The V end loses 5 bases and the J end loses 8 bases, and a stretch of 13 bases separates them. This sample was included in a study of neurological immune-mediated disorders (dated by TCRdb to between 2019 and 2020). Describing the broader study: Using UMI-based sequencing, the study compared peripheral blood TCR-beta repertoires from patients with HTLV-I-associated myelopathy (HAM/TSP), patients with multiple sclerosis, and healthy controls. Alongside PBMC samples, the set of about 97 TCR-beta libraries contained longitudinal samples, technical triplicates, and paired CD4+ and CD8+ T-cell subsets that had been sorted. The cohort included about 70 subjects: roughly 15 with HAM/TSP, some 35 with multiple sclerosis, and roughly 20 healthy controls. Overall study outcomes, separate from this receptor: TCR clonal expansion was highest in HAM/TSP patients and lowest in MS patients, with MS patients falling below even healthy controls. No identical CDR3 amino acid sequences were found to be shared among expanded clones across subjects, suggesting that TCR-beta repertoires were private in all groups.

To synthesize cDNA, template-switch 5'RACE was performed with a primer carrying a 10-nucleotide random unique molecular identifier so that each TCR transcript was tagged. Over 180 million TCR-beta sequences, covering 15-18 subjects, were produced in each sequencing run. The RNeasy kit was used for extraction of total RNA. The KAPA Real-time Library Amplification kit was used to amplify TCR-beta VDJ regions with primers targeting the TCR constant region and the 5'RACE anchor. Sample indexes and Illumina adaptors were added in a first PCR, after which library yield was increased in a second PCR. After Ampure bead purification, the TCR product of roughly 650 bp was size-selected on a 2% E-gel SizeSelection system. Library quality was checked on a Bioanalyzer, concentration was measured with Qubit, and libraries were quantified with the Kapa Library Quantification kit before pooling. An Illumina HiSeq 2500 sequenced the libraries paired-end 2 x 150 bp. To increase sequence diversity, about 24-32% phiX was spiked into each library pool. As for how the authors treated the data: Quality-filtered reads were processed with the UMI-based MiGEC pipeline, which removed over 85% of raw TCR sequences during error correction. IMGT germline references were used for alignment of VDJ genes, and clonotypes were defined by a unique CDR3 amino acid sequence together with V-J genes. Clonal expansion, Shannon diversity and CDR3 relatedness were evaluated with VDJtools (CalcPairwiseDistances, ClusterSamples), while phylogenetic trees were built in CLCbio workbench. Expanded clones were defined as having at least 8 unique UMIs, based on coefficient-of-variation modelling across technical triplicates. Using fastp trimming at Q25 and MiXCR clonotype assembly, TCRdb reanalyzed the public sequencing data and kept in-frame beta chains. Rows with a matching CDR3 protein are joined into one entry that keeps the most common DNA and genes. For this entry, the V and J calls and clone size follow TCRdb and not the study's own pipeline. The table for this sample lists about 15,000 distinct CDR3 sequences; 3% to 3.5% of them were counted only once. The biggest ten clones account for 20% to 25% of the sample.

Blood bank volunteers in Maryland, USA served as the healthy controls. TCR libraries for sorted subsets were made from over 750,000 sorted CD4+ or CD8+ T cells. Peripheral blood was subjected to Ficoll-Hypaque density gradient centrifugation to isolate PBMCs, which were then cryopreserved in liquid nitrogen. Paired sorted CD4+ and CD8+ subsets came from healthy controls, HAM/TSP patients and MS patients. The source of this sequence is a woman aged 40 to 55 in good health. The sample was CD8+ T cells from blood. Recombination linked TRBV28 to TRBJ2-1; tentative D gene TRBD1, with 5 bases matching. The DNA reads as follows: TGTGCCAGCAGTCCCAGGGAATGGGATGAGCAGTTCTTC. Translated, this gives CASSPREWDEQFF.